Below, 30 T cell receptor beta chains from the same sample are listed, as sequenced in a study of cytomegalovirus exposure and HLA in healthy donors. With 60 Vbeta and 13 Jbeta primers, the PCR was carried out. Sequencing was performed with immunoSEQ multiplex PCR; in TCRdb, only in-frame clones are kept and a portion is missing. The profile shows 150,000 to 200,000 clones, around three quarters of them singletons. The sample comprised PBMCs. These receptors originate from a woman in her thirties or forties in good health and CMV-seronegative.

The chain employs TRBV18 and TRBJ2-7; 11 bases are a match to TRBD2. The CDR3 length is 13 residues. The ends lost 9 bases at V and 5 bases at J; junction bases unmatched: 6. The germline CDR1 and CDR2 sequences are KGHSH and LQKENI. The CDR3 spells CASGTSGVNEQYF. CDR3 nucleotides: TGTGCCAGTGGGACTAGCGGAGTCAACGAGCAGTACTTC.

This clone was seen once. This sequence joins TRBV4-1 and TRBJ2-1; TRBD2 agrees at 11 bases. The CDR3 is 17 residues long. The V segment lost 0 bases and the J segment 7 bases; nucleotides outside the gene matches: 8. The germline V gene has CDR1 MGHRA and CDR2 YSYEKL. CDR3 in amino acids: CASSQDSTSGSRNEQFF. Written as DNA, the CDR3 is TGCGCCAGCAGCCAAGATAGCACTAGCGGGAGTAGGAATGAGCAGTTCTTC.

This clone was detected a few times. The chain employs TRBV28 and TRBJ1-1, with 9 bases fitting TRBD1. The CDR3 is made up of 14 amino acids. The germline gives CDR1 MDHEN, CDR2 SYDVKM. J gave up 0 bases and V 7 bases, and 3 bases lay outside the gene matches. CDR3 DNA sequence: TGTGCCAGCACCAGGACAGGGGTGAACACTGAAGCTTTCTTT. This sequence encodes CASTRTGVNTEAFF.

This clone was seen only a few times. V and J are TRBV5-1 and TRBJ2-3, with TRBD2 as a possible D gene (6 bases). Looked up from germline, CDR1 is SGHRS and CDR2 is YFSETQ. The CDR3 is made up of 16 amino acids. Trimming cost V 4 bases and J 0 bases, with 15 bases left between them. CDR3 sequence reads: CASSLSGTYSTDTQYF. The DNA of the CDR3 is TGCGCCAGCAGCCTGTCAGGGACTTACAGCACAGATACGCAGTATTTT.

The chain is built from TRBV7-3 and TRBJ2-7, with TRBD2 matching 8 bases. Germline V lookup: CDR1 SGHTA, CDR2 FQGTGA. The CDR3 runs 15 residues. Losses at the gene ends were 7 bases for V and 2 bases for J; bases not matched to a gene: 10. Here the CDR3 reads CASTSVLAVTYEQYF. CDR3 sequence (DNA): TGTGCCAGCACTTCGGTACTAGCGGTAACCTACGAGCAGTACTTC.

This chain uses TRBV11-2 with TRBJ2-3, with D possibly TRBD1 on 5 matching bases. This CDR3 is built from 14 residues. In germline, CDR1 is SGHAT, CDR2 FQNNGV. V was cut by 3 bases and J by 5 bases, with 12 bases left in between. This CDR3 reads CASSFRQRRDTQYF. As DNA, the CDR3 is TGTGCCAGCAGCTTCCGACAGAGACGAGATACGCAGTATTTT.

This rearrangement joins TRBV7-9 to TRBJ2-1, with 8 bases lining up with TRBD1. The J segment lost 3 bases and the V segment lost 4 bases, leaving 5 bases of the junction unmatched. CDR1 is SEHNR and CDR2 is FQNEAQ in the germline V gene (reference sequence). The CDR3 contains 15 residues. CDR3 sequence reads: CASSSGGQGYNEQFF. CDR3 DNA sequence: TGTGCCAGCAGCTCGGGCGGACAGGGCTACAATGAGCAGTTCTTC.

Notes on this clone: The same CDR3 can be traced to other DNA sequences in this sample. The CDR3 loop reads CASSLQGPSGANVLTF. For the CDR3, the DNA is TGTGCCAGCAGCTTACAGGGGCCCTCTGGGGCCAACGTCCTGACTTTC. This chain joins TRBV5-4 and TRBJ2-6; 7 bases agree with TRBD1. V was pared by 2 bases and J by 0 bases, with 2 bases of the junction left unmatched. CDR1 SGHNT and CDR2 YYREEE come from the germline V gene (reference sequence). The CDR3 is 16 amino acids.

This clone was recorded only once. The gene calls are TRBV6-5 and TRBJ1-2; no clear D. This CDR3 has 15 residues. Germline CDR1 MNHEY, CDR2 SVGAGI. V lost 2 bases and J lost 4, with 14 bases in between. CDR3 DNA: TGTGCCAGCAGTTACCTGGCGGGGAATGTCTATGGCTACACCTTC. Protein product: CASSYLAGNVYGYTF.

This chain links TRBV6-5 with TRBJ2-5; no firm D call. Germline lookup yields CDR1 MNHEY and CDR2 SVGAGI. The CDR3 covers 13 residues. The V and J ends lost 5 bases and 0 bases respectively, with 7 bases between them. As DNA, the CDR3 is TGTGCCAGCAGTAAGCTAGACCAAGAGACCCAGTACTTC. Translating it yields CASSKLDQETQYF.

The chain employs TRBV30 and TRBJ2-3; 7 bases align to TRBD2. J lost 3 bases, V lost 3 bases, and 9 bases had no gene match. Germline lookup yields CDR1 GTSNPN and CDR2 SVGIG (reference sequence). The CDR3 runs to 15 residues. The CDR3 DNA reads TGTGCCTGGAGCCTCGTCGCGGGAGTAACAGATACGCAGTATTTT. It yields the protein CAWSLVAGVTDTQYF.

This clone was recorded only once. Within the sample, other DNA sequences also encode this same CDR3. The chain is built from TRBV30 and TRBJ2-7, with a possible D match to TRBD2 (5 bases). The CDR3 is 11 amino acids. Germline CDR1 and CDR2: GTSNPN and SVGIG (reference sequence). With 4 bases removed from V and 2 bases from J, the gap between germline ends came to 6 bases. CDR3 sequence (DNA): TGTGCCTGGACGACTACCTACGAGCAGTACTTC. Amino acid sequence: CAWTTTYEQYF.

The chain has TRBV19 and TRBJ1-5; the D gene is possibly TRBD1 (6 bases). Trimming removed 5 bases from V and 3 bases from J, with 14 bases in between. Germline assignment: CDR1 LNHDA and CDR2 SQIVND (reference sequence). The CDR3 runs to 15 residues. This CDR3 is CASSRQDRYNQPQHF. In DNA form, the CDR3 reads TGTGCCAGTAGTCGTCAAGACAGGTACAATCAGCCCCAGCATTTT.

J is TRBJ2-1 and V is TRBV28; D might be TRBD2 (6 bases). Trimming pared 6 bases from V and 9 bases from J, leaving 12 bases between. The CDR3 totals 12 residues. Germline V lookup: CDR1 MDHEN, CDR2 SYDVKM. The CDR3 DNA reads TGTGCCAGCAGCGGGAGTCTAGGTGAGCAGTTCTTC. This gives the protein CASSGSLGEQFF. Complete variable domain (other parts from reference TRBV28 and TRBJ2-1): DVKVTQSSRYLVKRTGEKVFLECVQDMDHENMFWYRQDPGLGLRLIYFSYDVKMKEKGDIPEGYSVSREKKERFSLILESASTNQTSMYLCASSGSLGEQFFGPGTRLTVL.

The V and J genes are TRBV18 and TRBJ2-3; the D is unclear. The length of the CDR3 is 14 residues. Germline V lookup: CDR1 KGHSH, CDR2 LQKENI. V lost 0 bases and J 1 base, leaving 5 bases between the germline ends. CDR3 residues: CASSPPTRTDTQYF. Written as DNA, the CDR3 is TGTGCCAGCTCACCACCGACTCGCACAGATACGCAGTATTTT.

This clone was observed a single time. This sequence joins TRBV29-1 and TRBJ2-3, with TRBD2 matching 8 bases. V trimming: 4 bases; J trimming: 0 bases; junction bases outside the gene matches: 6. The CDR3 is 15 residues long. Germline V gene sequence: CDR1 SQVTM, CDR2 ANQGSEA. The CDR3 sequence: CSVVSGISSTDTQYF. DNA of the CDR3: TGCAGCGTTGTTAGCGGGATATCTAGCACAGATACGCAGTATTTT.

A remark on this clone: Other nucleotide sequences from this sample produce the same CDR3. The CDR3 sequence: CASSQTSGQETQYF. In nucleotides, the CDR3 is TGTGCCAGCAGCCAGACTAGCGGTCAGGAGACCCAGTACTTC. The J gene is TRBJ2-5, the V gene TRBV4-2; TRBD2 matches at 9 bases. CDR3 length equals 14 residues. Trimming cost V 3 bases and J 5 bases; bases outside gene matches: 4. Germline V gene sequence: CDR1 LGHNA, CDR2 YNFKEQ.

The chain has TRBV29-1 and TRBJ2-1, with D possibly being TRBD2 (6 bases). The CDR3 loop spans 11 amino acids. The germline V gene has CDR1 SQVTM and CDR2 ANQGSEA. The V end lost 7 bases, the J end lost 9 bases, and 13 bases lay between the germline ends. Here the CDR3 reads CSAPASAEQFF. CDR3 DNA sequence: TGCAGCGCCCCCGCTAGCGCTGAGCAGTTCTTC.

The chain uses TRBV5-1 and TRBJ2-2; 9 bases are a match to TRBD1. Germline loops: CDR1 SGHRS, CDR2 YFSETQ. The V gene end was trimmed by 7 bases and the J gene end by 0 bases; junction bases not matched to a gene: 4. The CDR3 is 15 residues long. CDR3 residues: CASFRDRANTGELFF. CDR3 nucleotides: TGCGCCAGCTTTCGGGACAGGGCGAACACCGGGGAGCTGTTTTTT.

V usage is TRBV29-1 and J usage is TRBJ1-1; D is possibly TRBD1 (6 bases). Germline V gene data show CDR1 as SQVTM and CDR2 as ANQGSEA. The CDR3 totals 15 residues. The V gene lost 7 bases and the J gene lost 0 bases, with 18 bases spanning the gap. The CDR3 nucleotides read TGCAGCGCGCAACAGGGACCATTGTTGAACACTGAAGCTTTCTTT. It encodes CSAQQGPLLNTEAFF.

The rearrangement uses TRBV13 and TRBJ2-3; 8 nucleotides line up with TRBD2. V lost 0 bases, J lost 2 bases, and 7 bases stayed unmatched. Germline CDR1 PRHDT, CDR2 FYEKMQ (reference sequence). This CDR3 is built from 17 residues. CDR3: CASSLGQRGTYTDTQYF. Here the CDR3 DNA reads TGTGCCAGCAGCTTAGGCCAGCGGGGGACTTACACAGATACGCAGTATTTT.

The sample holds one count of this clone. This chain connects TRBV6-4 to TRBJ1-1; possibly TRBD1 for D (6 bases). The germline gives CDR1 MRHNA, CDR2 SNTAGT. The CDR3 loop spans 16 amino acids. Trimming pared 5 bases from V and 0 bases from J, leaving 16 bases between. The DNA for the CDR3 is TGTGCCAGCAGTAAACAGGGCCCTAGGGTGAACACTGAAGCTTTCTTT. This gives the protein CASSKQGPRVNTEAFF.

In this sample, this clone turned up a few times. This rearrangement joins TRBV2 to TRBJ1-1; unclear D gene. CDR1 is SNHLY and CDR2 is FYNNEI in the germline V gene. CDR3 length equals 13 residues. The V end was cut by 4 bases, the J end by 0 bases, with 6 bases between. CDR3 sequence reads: CASSVELNTEAFF. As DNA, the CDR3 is TGTGCCAGCAGTGTGGAGTTGAACACTGAAGCTTTCTTT.

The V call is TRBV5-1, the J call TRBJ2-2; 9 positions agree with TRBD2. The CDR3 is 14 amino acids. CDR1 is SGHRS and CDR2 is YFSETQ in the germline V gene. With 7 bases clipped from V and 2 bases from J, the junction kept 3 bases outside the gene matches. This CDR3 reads CASALAGNTGELFF. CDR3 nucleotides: TGCGCCAGCGCCCTAGCGGGAAACACCGGGGAGCTGTTTTTT.

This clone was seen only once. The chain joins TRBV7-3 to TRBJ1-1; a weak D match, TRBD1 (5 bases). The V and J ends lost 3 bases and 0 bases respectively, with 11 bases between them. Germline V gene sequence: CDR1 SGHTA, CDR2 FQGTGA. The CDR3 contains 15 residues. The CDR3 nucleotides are TGTGCCAGCAGCTTCGACAGACGAATGAACACTGAAGCTTTCTTT. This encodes CASSFDRRMNTEAFF.

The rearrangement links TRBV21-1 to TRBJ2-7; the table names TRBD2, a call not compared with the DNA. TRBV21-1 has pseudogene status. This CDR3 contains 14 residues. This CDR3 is CASSNRAGGCEQYF. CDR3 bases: TGTGCCAGCAGCAACCGGGCGGGAGGGTGCGAGCAGTACTTC.

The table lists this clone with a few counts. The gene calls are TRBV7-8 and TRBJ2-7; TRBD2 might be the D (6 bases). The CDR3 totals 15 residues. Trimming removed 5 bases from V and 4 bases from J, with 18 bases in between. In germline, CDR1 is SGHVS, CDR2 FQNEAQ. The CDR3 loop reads CASSQRPGLSYEQYF. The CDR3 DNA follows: TGTGCCAGCAGCCAGAGACCGGGACTCAGTTACGAGCAGTACTTC.

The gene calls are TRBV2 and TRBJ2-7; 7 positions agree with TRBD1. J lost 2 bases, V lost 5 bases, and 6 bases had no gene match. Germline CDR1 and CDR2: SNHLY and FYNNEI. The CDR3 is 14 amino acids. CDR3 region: CASSKLGGAYEQYF. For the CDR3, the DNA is TGTGCCAGCAGTAAGTTAGGGGGCGCCTACGAGCAGTACTTC.

CDR3 sequence: CASSWGSGSVETQYF. The CDR3 nucleotides are TGTGCCAGCAGCTGGGGTAGCGGGAGTGTCGAGACCCAGTACTTC. The chain employs TRBV11-2 and TRBJ2-5; 9 nucleotides line up with TRBD2. CDR1 is SGHAT and CDR2 is FQNNGV in the germline V gene. This CDR3 region has 15 residues. J lost 5 bases, V lost 4 bases, and 8 bases had no gene match.

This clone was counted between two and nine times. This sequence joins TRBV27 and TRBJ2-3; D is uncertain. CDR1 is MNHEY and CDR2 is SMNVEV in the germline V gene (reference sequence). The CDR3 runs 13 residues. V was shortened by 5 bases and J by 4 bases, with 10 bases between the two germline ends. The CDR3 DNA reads TGTGCCAGCAGTCGGAACAGCCCAGATACGCAGTATTTT. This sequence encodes CASSRNSPDTQYF.